The next 22 T cell receptor beta chains were all read from a single sample in a study of lymphopenia after photon versus proton radiotherapy. Using immunoSEQ multiplex PCR, the repertoire was profiled, and TCRdb retains in-frame clones only, with some absent. This table holds almost 25,000 clones, about 82% found once. The source material was peripheral blood, sampled from a patient treated with proton-based radiotherapy. These receptors all stem from an older woman with pancreatic cancer.

The chain recombines TRBV19 with TRBJ2-7; D remains ambiguous. CDR3 length equals 13 residues. Trimming took off 3 bases at V and 6 bases at J, with 12 bases between the two ends. Per germline, CDR1 LNHDA and CDR2 SQIVND (reference sequence). CDR3 protein: CASSIDITGEQYF. DNA of the CDR3: TGTGCCAGTAGTATTGACATCACTGGCGAGCAGTACTTC.

This chain's CDR3 is CASSLDGRGYNNEQFF. The DNA of the CDR3 is TGTGCCAGCAGCTTGGATGGCAGGGGGTATAACAATGAGCAGTTCTTC. The V call is TRBV5-6, the J call TRBJ2-1; TRBD1 matches 7 bases. The CDR3 is 16 amino acids. Germline values: CDR1 SGHDT, CDR2 YYEEEE. V shed 0 bases and J 5 bases; nucleotides not matched to a gene: 8. Drawing the rest from reference TRBV5-6 and TRBJ2-1, the complete variable domain is DAGVTQSPTHLIKTRGQQVTLRCSPKSGHDTVSWYQQALGQGPQFIFQYYEEEERQRGNFPDRFSGHQFPNYSSELNVNALLLGDSALYLCASSLDGRGYNNEQFFGPGTRLTVL.

The chain carries TRBV14 and TRBJ2-7, with 12 bases identical to TRBD2. This CDR3 is built from 19 residues. The V gene's germline CDR1 is SGHDN and CDR2 FVKESK. The trim removed 0 bases at V and 4 bases at J, leaving 13 bases unmatched. This CDR3 reads CASSQDPSLSGLAGYEQYF. The CDR3, as DNA: TGTGCCAGCAGCCAAGACCCATCTTTATCGGGACTAGCGGGTTACGAGCAGTACTTC.

The CDR3 region has the DNA TGTGCCAGCAGCCCTAAGGACAGGGTGGAACTGTTTTTT. Translating gives CASSPKDRVELFF. The chain couples TRBV7-9 to TRBJ1-4; TRBD1 matches at 8 bases. The length of the CDR3 is 13 residues. Germline V gives CDR1 SEHNR, CDR2 FQNEAQ (reference sequence). The V gene end was trimmed by 5 bases and the J gene end by 12 bases; junction bases not matched to a gene: 8.

The CDR3 region is CASSFGGMNTEAFF. The CDR3 DNA reads as TGTGCCAGCAGCTTCGGCGGTATGAACACTGAAGCTTTCTTT. This chain uses TRBV7-8 with TRBJ1-1; D is undetermined. Looked up from germline, CDR1 is SGHVS and CDR2 is FQNEAQ. V dropped 3 bases and J dropped 0 bases, with 8 bases sitting between them. The CDR3 runs 14 residues.

V is TRBV28 and J is TRBJ2-1; a possible D gene is TRBD2 (5 bases). CDR3 size: 17 residues. The V gene's germline CDR1 is MDHEN and CDR2 SYDVKM. V gave up 5 bases and J gave up 0 bases, with 17 bases separating them. CDR3 nucleotide sequence: TGTGCCAGCAGTGTAGCCCTAGAGCGGAGCTCCTACAATGAGCAGTTCTTC. Translation: CASSVALERSSYNEQFF.

The J gene is TRBJ1-1, the V gene TRBV6-6; 7 nucleotides line up with TRBD1. Germline CDR1 is MNHNY and CDR2 is SVGAGI (reference sequence). The CDR3 is made up of 13 amino acids. J lost 4 bases, V lost 5 bases, and 4 bases had no gene match. CDR3 DNA sequence: TGTGCCAGCAGTCGTCGACAGGGCACTGAAGCTTTCTTT. This translates into CASSRRQGTEAFF.

As for this clone: The junction shows a germline mismatch at one end, possibly a read error. This rearrangement joins TRBV7-2 to TRBJ1-2; possibly TRBD1 for D (6 bases). The CDR3 runs to 18 residues. Germline CDR1 reads SGHTA; CDR2 reads FQGNSA. The CDR3 DNA sequence: TGTGCCAGCAGCCCACCACATATTGACAGGAGGCTTAACTATGGCCACACCTTC. It codes for CASSPPHIDRRLNYGHTF.

V gene TRBV10-2 combines with J gene TRBJ2-3; a weak D match, TRBD2 (5 bases). V was trimmed by 4 bases and J by 5 bases, leaving 13 bases between them. The length of the CDR3 is 14 residues. From germline, CDR1 is WSHSY and CDR2 SAAADI. The CDR3 loop is CASSGEFREDTQYF. CDR3 nucleotide sequence: TGCGCCAGCAGTGGAGAATTTCGGGAAGATACGCAGTATTTT.

The rearrangement links TRBV7-9 to TRBJ2-2; tentatively, D is TRBD2 (6 bases). Germline CDR1 and CDR2: SEHNR and FQNEAQ (reference sequence). Trimming pared 5 bases from V and 7 bases from J, leaving 17 bases between. The CDR3 contains 15 residues. CDR3 sequence reads: CASSRGGRKVGELFF. The CDR3 DNA is TGTGCCAGCAGCCGAGGAGGGAGGAAGGTCGGGGAGCTGTTTTTT.

The CDR3 loop reads CASGSYEGNQPQHF. CDR3 DNA sequence: TGTGCCAGCGGCAGTTATGAGGGGAATCAGCCCCAGCATTTT. The genes are TRBV28 and TRBJ1-5; the D gene is possibly TRBD1 (5 bases). The CDR3 is made up of 14 amino acids. V lost 8 bases to trimming and J lost 4 bases, with 15 bases between them. Germline assignment: CDR1 MDHEN and CDR2 SYDVKM.

The genes are TRBV27 and TRBJ1-3; tentatively, D is TRBD1 (6 bases). Germline V gene data show CDR1 as MNHEY and CDR2 as SMNVEV (reference sequence). V was cut by 5 bases and J by 0 bases, with 17 bases left in between. The CDR3 sequence is 17 residues long. The CDR3 is CASSPTGTFLSGNTIYF. CDR3 DNA: TGTGCCAGCAGTCCAACAGGGACCTTCCTCTCTGGAAACACCATATATTTT.

The rearrangement uses TRBV19 and TRBJ2-1, with 10 positions matching TRBD2. The V gene end was trimmed by 3 bases and the J gene end by 8 bases; junction bases not matched to a gene: 4. Germline V lookup: CDR1 LNHDA, CDR2 SQIVND (reference sequence). The CDR3 is made up of 14 amino acids. The CDR3 here is CASSISSGRDEQFF. The DNA for the CDR3 is TGTGCCAGTAGTATTTCGAGCGGGAGGGATGAGCAGTTCTTC.

The J gene is TRBJ2-5, the V gene TRBV27; possible D gene TRBD1, 6 bases. Trimming left V 3 bases short and J 11 bases short, with 16 bases between. CDR3 length: 13 residues. CDR1 is MNHEY and CDR2 is SMNVEV in the germline V gene (reference sequence). In DNA, the CDR3 is TGTGCCAGCAGTTTCTCCCAGGGGACGGAGCAGTACTTC. Amino acid sequence: CASSFSQGTEQYF.

The V gene is TRBV28, the J gene TRBJ2-3; D might be TRBD1 (6 bases). Trimming removed 5 bases at V and 1 base at J, with 7 bases between. Germline CDR1 is MDHEN and CDR2 is SYDVKM. The CDR3 spans 13 residues. The CDR3 coding sequence is TGTGCCAGCAGTCCAGGGGGCACAGATACGCAGTATTTT. Its translation is CASSPGGTDTQYF.

The chain couples TRBV30 to TRBJ1-1; the D is unclear. Germline V lookup: CDR1 GTSNPN, CDR2 SVGIG (reference sequence). Trimming shortened V by 6 bases and J by 0 bases, and 8 bases separated the two germline ends. The CDR3 consists of 12 residues. CDR3 sequence: CACRVMNTEAFF. DNA of the CDR3: TGTGCCTGCCGGGTAATGAACACTGAAGCTTTCTTT.

In its sample, this clone was seen a few times. The chain uses TRBV15 and TRBJ2-6; D tentatively reads TRBD1 or TRBD2 (6 bases each). CDR1 is LNHNV, CDR2 YYDKDF, per germline (reference sequence). Trimming removed 1 base from V and 0 bases from J, with 19 bases in between. CDR3 length: 20 residues. CDR3 coding DNA: TGTGCCACCAGCAGAGGCGGAGGGGGGATTAGAATCTCTGGGGCCAACGTCCTGACTTTC. Residues: CATSRGGGGIRISGANVLTF.

The chain carries TRBV12-5 and TRBJ2-3, with 13 bases that match TRBD2. This CDR3 spans 20 amino acids. The germline gives CDR1 LGHNT, CDR2 FRNRAP. The J segment lost 7 bases and the V segment lost 0 bases, leaving 16 bases of the junction unmatched. This chain's CDR3 is CASGLVPSGTSGNLGNTQYF. For the CDR3, the DNA is TGTGCTAGTGGTTTGGTACCCTCCGGGACTAGCGGGAACCTGGGAAATACGCAGTATTTT.

V and J are TRBV28 and TRBJ2-4; 11 nucleotides match TRBD2. Unmatched junction bases numbered 8, after V lost 2 bases and J lost 5 bases. This CDR3 has 17 residues. Per germline, CDR1 MDHEN and CDR2 SYDVKM. CDR3 amino acids: CASSLASGRRIENIQYF. CDR3 DNA: TGTGCCAGCAGTTTAGCTAGCGGGAGGCGGATCGAAAACATTCAGTACTTC.

This chain uses TRBV27 with TRBJ2-5; 7 bases align to TRBD2. The V and J ends lost 3 bases and 2 bases, in that order; junction bases with no gene match: 6. Germline V gene data show CDR1 as MNHEY and CDR2 as SMNVEV (reference sequence). The CDR3 totals 15 residues. As DNA, the CDR3 is TGTGCCAGCAGTTTGGGAGGGTTGGGGCAAGAGACCCAGTACTTC. Translating gives CASSLGGLGQETQYF.

The chain is built from TRBV7-9 and TRBJ2-7; 8 nucleotides match TRBD1. Looked up from germline, CDR1 is SEHNR and CDR2 is FQNEAQ (reference sequence). The V and J ends lost 2 bases and 6 bases, in that order; junction bases with no gene match: 6. The CDR3 is made up of 14 amino acids. The CDR3 loop reads CASSLTQGATEQYF. The CDR3 bases are TGTGCCAGCAGCTTAACTCAGGGGGCGACCGAGCAGTACTTC.

This chain uses TRBV5-1 with TRBJ2-3; 13 bases are shared with TRBD2. After removal of 4 bases from V and 0 bases from J, the junction contained 11 bases not matched to a gene. CDR1 SGHRS and CDR2 YFSETQ come from the germline V gene. The length of the CDR3 is 19 residues. CDR3 DNA: TGCGCCAGCAGCGCACTAGCGGGAGGGCCATCGACTAGCACAGATACGCAGTATTTT. This sequence encodes CASSALAGGPSTSTDTQYF.